The 19 T cell receptor beta chains in this list originate from one sample, sequenced in a study of response to subunit inactivated influenza vaccine. Using its own MiXCR run on the RT-PCR reads, TCRdb lists one record per CDR3 protein. The table shows hundreds of thousands of distinct CDR3 sequences, with approximately 11% occurring only once. This sample was also put to use in a study of T cells expressing NK-cell markers. That report adds: The authors generated TCR beta cDNA through 5'RACE template switching with UMIs.

This material consisted of PBMCs from blood, taken on the day of vaccination. The source of these receptors is a man aged 50 to 60 who received an inactivated influenza vaccine.

The rearrangement uses TRBV5-5 and TRBJ2-1, with D possibly being TRBD1 (6 bases). This CDR3 region has 15 residues. Germline-derived CDR1 and CDR2 are SGHKS and YYEKEE (reference sequence). V lost 2 bases, J lost 9 bases, and 18 bases lay in between. In DNA form, the CDR3 reads TGTGCCAGCAGCTTACAGGGAATCCAGACTGGTGAGCAGTTCTTC. Protein sequence: CASSLQGIQTGEQFF.

A few counts support this clonotype. Here the CDR3 reads CASSELSLAGQFF. CDR3 DNA sequence: TGTGCCAGCAGTGAACTCTCACTAGCTGGGCAGTTCTTC. V usage is TRBV2 and J usage is TRBJ2-1; weak D call: TRBD2 (6 bases). The CDR3 spans 13 residues. The germline CDR1 and CDR2 sequences are SNHLY and FYNNEI. Trimming left V 2 bases short and J 12 bases short, with 14 bases between.

CDR3: CASSQLQGLVQETQYF. CDR3 sequence (DNA): TGTGCCAGCAGTCAACTTCAAGGGTTGGTCCAAGAGACCCAGTACTTC. The V call is TRBV5-6, the J call TRBJ2-5; D ambiguous. CDR3 length: 16 residues. Deletions cut 5 bases from V and 1 base from J, with 18 bases between. Germline values: CDR1 SGHDT, CDR2 YYEEEE.

This clonotype occurred a few times. The chain combines TRBV5-1 with TRBJ1-2, with D possibly TRBD1 on 6 matching bases. V shed 4 bases and J shed 3 bases, with 16 bases lying between them. CDR3 length: 15 residues. Germline CDR1 SGHRS, CDR2 YFSETQ. Here the CDR3 DNA reads TGCGCCAGCAGCCCTGGACAGTGGGAAGACTATGGCTACACCTTC. Residues: CASSPGQWEDYGYTF.

This clonotype was seen more than once but under ten times. The J gene is TRBJ2-3, the V gene TRBV27; 11 bases agree with TRBD2. V lost 3 bases to trimming and J lost 2 bases; unmatched junction nucleotides: 4. Germline values: CDR1 MNHEY, CDR2 SMNVEV (reference sequence). There are 16 residues in the CDR3. CDR3 sequence: CASSLLGLAVTDTQYF. The CDR3 DNA sequence: TGTGCCAGCAGTTTGTTGGGACTAGCGGTCACAGATACGCAGTATTTT.

The V and J genes are TRBV18 and TRBJ2-3; TRBD2 aligns across 8 bases. This CDR3 has 14 amino acids. Germline V gene data show CDR1 as KGHSH and CDR2 as LQKENI. With 5 bases clipped from V and 2 bases from J, the junction kept 3 bases outside the gene matches. The CDR3 is CASSGLASTDTQYF. The DNA for the CDR3 is TGTGCCAGCTCAGGACTAGCCTCCACAGATACGCAGTATTTT.

At least ten counts were recorded for this clonotype. The rearrangement joins TRBV6-2 or TRBV6-3 to TRBJ2-7; 9 positions match TRBD1. V lost 7 bases to trimming and J lost 5 bases; unmatched junction nucleotides: 9. Germline assignment: CDR1 MNHEY and CDR2 SVGEGT. CDR3 length: 14 amino acids. The CDR3 DNA is TGTGCCAGCAATGAGGACAGGGGAAATAACGAGCAGTACTTC. This encodes CASNEDRGNNEQYF.

This clonotype turned up a few times. The chain couples TRBV5-5 to TRBJ2-4; no clear D. The CDR3 runs 14 residues. Per the germline V gene, CDR1 is SGHKS and CDR2 is YYEKEE (reference sequence). Trimming left V 1 base short and J 1 base short, with 6 bases between. CDR3 coding DNA: TGTGCCAGCAGCTTGTTCCCTGCCAAAAACATTCAGTACTTC. Translating gives CASSLFPAKNIQYF. The variable domain in full, completed from reference TRBV5-5 and TRBJ2-4, reads DAGVTQSPTHLIKTRGQQVTLRCSPISGHKSVSWYQQVLGQGPQFIFQYYEKEERGRGNFPDRFSARQFPNYSSELNVNALLLGDSALYLCASSLFPAKNIQYFGAGTRLSVL.

This clonotype was counted many times. The chain combines TRBV10-3 with TRBJ1-2; D ambiguous. CDR3 length: 13 residues. V was shortened by 3 bases and J by 8 bases, with 13 bases between the two germline ends. Germline V lookup: CDR1 ENHRY, CDR2 SYGVKD. The DNA for the CDR3 is TGTGCCATCAGTGATTTGCCGCGGGTAGGCTACACCTTC. Translation gives CAISDLPRVGYTF.

The table lists this clonotype with many counts. J is TRBJ2-3 and V is TRBV5-1, with 8 positions matching TRBD2. This CDR3 is built from 15 residues. V was pared by 4 bases and J by 4 bases, with 8 bases of the junction left unmatched. CDR1 is SGHRS, CDR2 YFSETQ, per germline. CDR3 protein: CASSTRGGPSDTQYF. CDR3 nucleotide sequence: TGCGCCAGCAGCACCCGGGGGGGCCCCTCAGATACGCAGTATTTT.

This clonotype has a handful of counts. The CDR3 reads CASSLEPGQFYEQYF. In nucleotides, the CDR3 is TGTGCCAGCAGCTTAGAACCGGGACAGTTCTACGAGCAGTACTTC. The chain recombines TRBV11-2 with TRBJ2-7; 7 positions match TRBD1. This CDR3 comprises 15 residues. Germline trimming cut 0 bases from V and 3 bases from J; bases unmatched to any gene: 5. Germline V CDR1 and CDR2: SGHAT, FQNNGV. Full variable domain (rest looked up from reference TRBV11-2 and TRBJ2-7): EAGVAQSPRYKIIEKRQSVAFWCNPISGHATLYWYQQILGQGPKLLIQFQNNGVVDDSQLPKDRFSAERLKGVDSTLKIQPAKLEDSAVYLCASSLEPGQFYEQYFGPGTRLTVT.

V and J are TRBV7-9 and TRBJ2-1; 9 nucleotides align to TRBD1. The CDR3 length is 15 residues. Germline lookup yields CDR1 SEHNR and CDR2 FQNEAQ (reference sequence). V was pared by 4 bases and J by 6 bases, with 7 bases of the junction left unmatched. CDR3 DNA: TGTGCCAGCAGCTCGGGACAGGGAGGGATCAATGAGCAGTTCTTC. The encoded protein is CASSSGQGGINEQFF.

This clonotype was counted a few times. The gene calls are TRBV7-2 and TRBJ2-4; the match to TRBD2 covers 7 bases. Germline V gene lookup returns CDR1 SGHTA and CDR2 FQGNSA. There are 15 residues in the CDR3. Germline trimming cut 5 bases from V and 6 bases from J; bases unmatched to any gene: 10. In nucleotides, the CDR3 is TGTGCCAGCAGCCCCCGGGGAGCGGGACCAAACATTCAGTACTTC. Translating gives CASSPRGAGPNIQYF. The full variable domain, completed using reference TRBV7-2 and TRBJ2-4, is GAGVSQSPSNKVTEKGKDVELRCDPISGHTALYWYRQSLGQGLEFLIYFQGNSAPDKSGLPSDRFSAERTGGSVSTLTIQRTQQEDSAVYLCASSPRGAGPNIQYFGAGTRLSVL.

There are many counts of this clonotype. This chain joins TRBV20-1 and TRBJ1-2; 7 bases are shared with TRBD1. The junction had 10 bases not matched to a gene; V was cut back by 5 bases and J by 4 bases. Germline CDR1 is DFQATT and CDR2 is SNEGSKA (reference sequence). The CDR3 extends over 14 amino acids. The CDR3 nucleotides are TGCAGTGCTGGCGACAGGGTGGTGGGCTATGGCTACACCTTC. Translated, it gives CSAGDRVVGYGYTF.

This clonotype was seen more than once but under ten times. The CDR3 DNA sequence: TGCAGTGCTAGGGGACTAGCGGGATCTCTTGAGCAGTTCTTC. It codes for CSARGLAGSLEQFF. The chain links TRBV20-1 to TRBJ2-1, with 13 bases matching TRBD2. From germline, CDR1 is DFQATT and CDR2 SNEGSKA (reference sequence). The CDR3 has 14 residues. The V segment lost 3 bases and the J segment 9 bases; nucleotides outside the gene matches: 5.

This clonotype was observed a handful of times. This sequence joins TRBV9 and TRBJ2-2; TRBD2 matches 7 bases. Germline V CDR1 and CDR2: SGDLS, YYNGEE. The CDR3 has 16 residues. With 0 bases clipped from V and 4 bases from J, the junction kept 6 bases outside the gene matches. The CDR3 reads CASSVGGAGFTGELFF. In DNA, the CDR3 is TGTGCCAGCAGCGTAGGGGGAGCGGGATTCACCGGGGAGCTGTTTTTT. Based on the CDR3 plus reference TRBV9 and TRBJ2-2, the full variable domain is DSGVTQTPKHLITATGQRVTLRCSPRSGDLSVYWYQQSLDQGLQFLIQYYNGEERAKGNILERFSAQQFPDLHSELNLSSLELGDSALYFCASSVGGAGFTGELFFGEGSRLTVL.

This clonotype came up a few times. The CDR3 loop reads CASTPGTDPPLHF. The CDR3 nucleotides are TGTGCCAGCACCCCGGGGACCGACCCACCCCTCCACTTT. The chain couples TRBV9 to TRBJ1-6; D is perhaps TRBD1 (5 bases). Germline assignment: CDR1 SGDLS and CDR2 YYNGEE. Deletions cut 6 bases from V and 11 bases from J, with 15 bases between. This CDR3 region has 13 residues.

This clonotype was seen many times. The chain carries TRBV2 and TRBJ2-3; 11 positions agree with TRBD2. The germline CDR1 and CDR2 sequences are SNHLY and FYNNEI. The J segment lost 5 bases and the V segment lost 3 bases, leaving 16 bases of the junction unmatched. This CDR3 has 19 residues. The CDR3 sequence is CASSDPGLAVLLRRDTQYF. In DNA, the CDR3 is TGTGCCAGCAGTGACCCGGGACTAGCGGTTCTCCTACGACGAGATACGCAGTATTTT.

J is TRBJ2-7 and V is TRBV20-1; 7 bases are a match to TRBD1. CDR3 length: 13 residues. Germline values: CDR1 DFQATT, CDR2 SNEGSKA (reference sequence). The V gene end was trimmed by 5 bases and the J gene end by 2 bases; junction bases not matched to a gene: 6. The chain's CDR3 is CSADPGQPYEQYF. CDR3 DNA sequence: TGCAGTGCTGACCCGGGACAGCCCTACGAGCAGTACTTC.